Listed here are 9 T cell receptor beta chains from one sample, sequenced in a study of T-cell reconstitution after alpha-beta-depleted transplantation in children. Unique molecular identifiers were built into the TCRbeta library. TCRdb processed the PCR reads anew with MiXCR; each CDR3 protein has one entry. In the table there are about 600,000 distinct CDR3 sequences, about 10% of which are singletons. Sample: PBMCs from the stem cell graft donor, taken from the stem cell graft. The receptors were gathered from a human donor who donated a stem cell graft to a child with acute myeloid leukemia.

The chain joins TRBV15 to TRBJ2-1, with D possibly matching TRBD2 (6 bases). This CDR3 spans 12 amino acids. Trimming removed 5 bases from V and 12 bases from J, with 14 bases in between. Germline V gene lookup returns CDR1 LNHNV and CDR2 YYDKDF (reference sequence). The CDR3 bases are TGTGCCACCAGCTCATCGACTAGGAGGCAGTTCTTC. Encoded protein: CATSSSTRRQFF.

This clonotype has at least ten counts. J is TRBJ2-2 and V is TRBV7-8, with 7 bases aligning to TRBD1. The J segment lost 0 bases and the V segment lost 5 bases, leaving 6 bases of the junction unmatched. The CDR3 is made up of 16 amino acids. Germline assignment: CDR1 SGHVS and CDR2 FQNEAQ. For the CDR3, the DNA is TGTGCCAGCAGCCTAAGGACAGGAGCGAACACCGGGGAGCTGTTTTTT. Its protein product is CASSLRTGANTGELFF.

CDR3 in amino acids: CAISEGDISYNEQFF. CDR3 sequence (DNA): TGTGCCATCAGTGAGGGAGACATCTCCTACAATGAGCAGTTCTTC. V usage is TRBV10-3 and J usage is TRBJ2-1; D unclear. CDR1 is ENHRY, CDR2 SYGVKD, per germline. V was cut by 2 bases and J by 0 bases, with 8 bases left in between. The CDR3 spans 15 residues.

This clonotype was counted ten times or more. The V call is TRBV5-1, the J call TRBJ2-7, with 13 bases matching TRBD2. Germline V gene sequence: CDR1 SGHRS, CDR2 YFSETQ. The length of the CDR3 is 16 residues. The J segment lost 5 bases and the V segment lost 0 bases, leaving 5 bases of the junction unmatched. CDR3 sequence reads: CASSLAGLAGVHEQYF. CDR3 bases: TGCGCCAGCAGCTTGGCTGGACTAGCGGGAGTCCACGAGCAGTACTTC. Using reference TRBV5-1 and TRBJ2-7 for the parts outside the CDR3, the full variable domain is KAGVTQTPRYLIKTRGQQVTLSCSPISGHRSVSWYQQTPGQGLQFLFEYFSETQRNKGNFPGRFSGRQFSNSRSEMNVSTLELGDSALYLCASSLAGLAGVHEQYFGPGTRLTVT.

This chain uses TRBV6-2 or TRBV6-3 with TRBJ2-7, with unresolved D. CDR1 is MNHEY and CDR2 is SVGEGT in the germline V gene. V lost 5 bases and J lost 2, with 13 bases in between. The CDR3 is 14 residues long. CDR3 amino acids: CASSTPDRPYEQYF. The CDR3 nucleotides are TGTGCCAGCAGTACCCCCGACCGACCCTACGAGCAGTACTTC.

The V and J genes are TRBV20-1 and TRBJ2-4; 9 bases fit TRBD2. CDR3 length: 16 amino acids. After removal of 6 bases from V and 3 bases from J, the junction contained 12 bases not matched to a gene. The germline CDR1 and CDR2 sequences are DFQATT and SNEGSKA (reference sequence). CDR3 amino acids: CSALDAGGPSKNIQYF. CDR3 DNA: TGCAGTGCCCTGGATGCGGGAGGGCCTAGCAAAAACATTCAGTACTTC.

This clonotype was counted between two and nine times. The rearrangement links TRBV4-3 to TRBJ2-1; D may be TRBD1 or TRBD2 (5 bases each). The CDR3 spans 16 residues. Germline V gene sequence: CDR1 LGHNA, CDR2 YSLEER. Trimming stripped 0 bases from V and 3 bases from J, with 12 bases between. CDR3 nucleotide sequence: TGCGCCAGCAGCCAAGATTACCGGGACCACTACAATGAGCAGTTCTTC. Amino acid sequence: CASSQDYRDHYNEQFF.

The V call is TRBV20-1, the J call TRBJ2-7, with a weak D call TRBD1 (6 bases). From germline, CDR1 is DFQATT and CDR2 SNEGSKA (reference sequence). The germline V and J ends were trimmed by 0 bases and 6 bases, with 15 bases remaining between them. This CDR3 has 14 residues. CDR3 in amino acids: CSARDPRGRAEQYF. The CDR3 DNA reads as TGCAGTGCTAGAGACCCCAGGGGACGGGCCGAGCAGTACTTC.

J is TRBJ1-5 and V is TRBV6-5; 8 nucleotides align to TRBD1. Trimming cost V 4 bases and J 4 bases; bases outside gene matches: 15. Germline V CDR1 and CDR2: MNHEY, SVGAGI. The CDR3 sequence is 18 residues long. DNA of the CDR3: TGTGCCAGCAGTTGGACATCGGGACAGGTCGATGGTAATCAGCCCCAGCATTTT. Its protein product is CASSWTSGQVDGNQPQHF.